Below, 27 T cell receptor beta chains from the same sample are listed, as sequenced in a study of blood T cell repertoires in COVID-19. Sequencing used immunoSEQ multiplex PCR; TCRdb keeps in-frame clones, though not all of them. The sample lists hundreds of thousands of clones; 84% were seen once. The sample taken for sequencing was PBMCs or T cells enriched from blood (not recorded which). Source of these receptors: a woman in her thirties or forties who had recovered from COVID-19.

V usage is TRBV30 and J usage is TRBJ2-7; unclear D gene. CDR3 length equals 13 residues. V lost 3 bases, J lost 2 bases, and 11 bases lay in between. Germline V gene data show CDR1 as GTSNPN and CDR2 as SVGIG (reference sequence). This CDR3 is CAWRQITAYEQYF. In nucleotides, the CDR3 is TGTGCCTGGAGACAGATAACAGCCTACGAGCAGTACTTC.

The V gene is TRBV30, the J gene TRBJ2-1, with 9 positions matching TRBD2. Per germline, CDR1 GTSNPN and CDR2 SVGIG (reference sequence). J was trimmed by 7 bases and V by 3 bases; bases with no gene match: 13. This CDR3 has 16 amino acids. Here the CDR3 DNA reads TGTGCCTGGAGCGCCCCTGTAGCGGGAGTAGGTAATGAGCAGTTCTTC. The encoded protein is CAWSAPVAGVGNEQFF.

CDR3 residues: CASSQQGTGELFF. For the CDR3, the DNA is TGTGCCAGCAGCCAACAGGGTACCGGGGAGCTGTTTTTT. The rearrangement joins TRBV11-3 to TRBJ2-2, with D maybe TRBD1 (6 bases). V lost 5 bases, J lost 5 bases, and 9 bases lay in between. CDR1 SGHNT and CDR2 YENEEA come from the germline V gene. The CDR3 has 13 amino acids.

CDR3 DNA: TGCGCCAGCAGCTTGGGTAGCAGCCTCACCTACGAGCAGTACGTC. Encoded protein: CASSLGSSLTYEQYV. This chain joins TRBV5-1 and TRBJ2-7; no reliable D call. Trimming pared 0 bases from V and 2 bases from J, leaving 12 bases between. The CDR3 runs to 15 residues. The V gene's germline CDR1 is SGHRS and CDR2 YFSETQ.

V and J are TRBV11-2 and TRBJ1-1, with D unclear. Germline V gene data show CDR1 as SGHAT and CDR2 as FQNNGV. V was shortened by 3 bases and J by 0 bases, with 5 bases between the two germline ends. CDR3 length: 13 residues. In DNA form, the CDR3 reads TGTGCCAGCAGCTTCAGGATGAACACTGAAGCTTTCTTT. It specifies CASSFRMNTEAFF. Full variable domain (outside the CDR3, taken from reference TRBV11-2 and TRBJ1-1): EAGVAQSPRYKIIEKRQSVAFWCNPISGHATLYWYQQILGQGPKLLIQFQNNGVVDDSQLPKDRFSAERLKGVDSTLKIQPAKLEDSAVYLCASSFRMNTEAFFGQGTRLTVV.

The V call is TRBV5-4, the J call TRBJ1-1; D unclear. The CDR3 runs 15 residues. V dropped 2 bases and J dropped 3 bases, with 14 bases sitting between them. Germline CDR1 SGHNT, CDR2 YYREEE (reference sequence). The CDR3 loop reads CASSFRASGYTEAFF. For the CDR3, the DNA is TGTGCCAGCAGCTTCCGGGCCAGCGGGTACACTGAAGCTTTCTTT.

The chain joins TRBV28 to TRBJ2-2; 7 nucleotides match TRBD1. The germline gives CDR1 MDHEN, CDR2 SYDVKM. V lost 3 bases to trimming and J lost 0 bases; unmatched junction nucleotides: 4. The CDR3 is 16 amino acids. CDR3 DNA: TGTGCCAGCAGTTTTTTGGGGACAGCGAACACCGGGGAGCTGTTTTTT. This codes for CASSFLGTANTGELFF.

V and J are TRBV13 and TRBJ2-4, with TRBD2 matching over 8 bases. Germline V gene lookup returns CDR1 PRHDT and CDR2 FYEKMQ (reference sequence). This CDR3 region has 14 residues. The J segment lost 3 bases and the V segment lost 5 bases, leaving 3 bases of the junction unmatched. CDR3: CASSSGSSKNIQYF. The CDR3 nucleotides are TGTGCCAGCAGCAGCGGGAGTAGCAAAAACATTCAGTACTTC.

The chain employs TRBV6-5 and TRBJ1-2; 7 bases align to TRBD1. Germline CDR1 is MNHEY and CDR2 is SVGAGI. The CDR3 contains 14 residues. Trimming at V came to 4 bases and at J to 4 bases, leaving 6 bases not matched to a gene. CDR3 residues: CASSSVRGIYGYTF. CDR3 nucleotides: TGTGCCAGCAGTTCTGTCAGGGGGATCTATGGCTACACCTTC.

Here the CDR3 reads CASSYSRLASTDTQYF. The CDR3 nucleotides read TGTGCCAGCAGTTACTCGAGGCTAGCGAGCACAGATACGCAGTATTTT. The V gene is TRBV6-2 or TRBV6-3, the J gene TRBJ2-3, with a possible D match to TRBD2 (6 bases). The germline gives CDR1 MNHEY, CDR2 SVGEGT. There are 16 residues in the CDR3. Trimming removed 0 bases at V and 0 bases at J, with 10 bases between.

The gene calls are TRBV6-5 and TRBJ1-1; a weak D match, TRBD1 (6 bases). This CDR3 has 16 amino acids. V lost 4 bases and J 2 bases, leaving 17 bases between the germline ends. The V gene's germline CDR1 is MNHEY and CDR2 SVGAGI. The CDR3, as DNA: TGTGCCAGCAGTTCCTCCCTCGCGGGGGCTAACACTGAAGCTTTCTTT. Its protein product is CASSSSLAGANTEAFF.

The rearrangement links TRBV15 to TRBJ1-5; D gene uncertain. The CDR3 covers 15 residues. The V gene's germline CDR1 is LNHNV and CDR2 YYDKDF (reference sequence). V lost 3 bases, J lost 7 bases, and 16 bases lay in between. The CDR3 reads CATSSGREQIQPQHF. The CDR3 bases are TGTGCCACCAGCAGTGGCCGGGAGCAGATCCAGCCCCAGCATTTT.

CDR3 nucleotide sequence: TGTGCCAGCAGCAAAGTGGTGACAGGGTGGTATAATTCACCCCTCCACTTT. Amino acids: CASSKVVTGWYNSPLHF. The chain employs TRBV21-1 and TRBJ1-6; the table gives TRBD1 as D, unverified against the DNA. TRBV21-1 is annotated as a pseudogene. The CDR3 covers 17 residues.

The chain couples TRBV15 to TRBJ1-1; 7 bases agree with TRBD1. In germline, CDR1 is LNHNV, CDR2 YYDKDF (reference sequence). This CDR3 contains 14 residues. The trim removed 2 bases at V and 5 bases at J, leaving 5 bases unmatched. The CDR3 DNA reads as TGTGCCACCAGCAGACTCATCAGGGGGACTGAAGCTTTCTTT. Translation gives CATSRLIRGTEAFF.

CDR3 residues: CASSQGTTNTQYF. The CDR3 DNA follows: TGTGCCAGTAGTCAGGGGACAACTAACACACAGTATTTT. The V and J genes are TRBV19 and TRBJ2-3; D perhaps matches TRBD1 (6 bases). Germline CDR1 reads LNHDA; CDR2 reads SQIVND (reference sequence). The CDR3 runs 13 residues. Trimming took off 5 bases at V and 12 bases at J, with 18 bases between the two ends. The full variable domain, rest sourced from reference TRBV19 and TRBJ2-3, is DGGITQSPKYLFRKEGQNVTLSCEQNLNHDAMYWYRQDPGQGLRLIYYSQIVNDFQKGDIAEGYSVSREKKESFPLTVTSAQKNPTAFYLCASSQGTTNTQYFGPGTRLTVL.

The chain couples TRBV7-7 to TRBJ2-2; TRBD2 agrees at 7 bases. The trim removed 5 bases at V and 5 bases at J, leaving 5 bases unmatched. Germline assignment: CDR1 SSHAT and CDR2 FNYEAQ (reference sequence). The CDR3 is 14 residues long. The CDR3: CASSPDGGTGELFF. The CDR3 DNA sequence: TGTGCCAGCAGCCCGGACGGGGGGACCGGGGAGCTGTTTTTT.

The chain joins TRBV11-2 to TRBJ2-2, with TRBD2 matching over 9 bases. The CDR3 runs 15 residues. V trimming: 5 bases; J trimming: 5 bases; junction bases outside the gene matches: 6. Germline CDR1 is SGHAT and CDR2 is FQNNGV. CDR3 coding DNA: TGTGCCAGCAGCCTGGGGCTAGCGGGGACCGGGGAGCTGTTTTTT. Amino acid sequence: CASSLGLAGTGELFF.

The chain joins TRBV3-1 (or the pseudogene TRBV3-2) to TRBJ1-6; D is unclear. CDR1 LGHDT and CDR2 YNNKEL come from the germline V gene (reference sequence). V lost 3 bases to trimming and J lost 0 bases, with 9 bases between them. This CDR3 region has 16 residues. CDR3 DNA: TGTGCCAGCAGCCAGCAGTTCAGCTCCTATAATTCACCCCTCCACTTT. Its protein is CASSQQFSSYNSPLHF.

The rearrangement links TRBV6-5 to TRBJ1-1; 7 positions match TRBD1. Trimming cost V 2 bases and J 8 bases; bases outside gene matches: 8. Germline CDR1 and CDR2: MNHEY and SVGAGI. The CDR3 sequence is 14 residues long. The CDR3 nucleotides are TGTGCCAGCAGTTACCCCGACCCGACAGGGGAAGCTTTCTTT. This translates into CASSYPDPTGEAFF.

The V call is TRBV5-1, the J call TRBJ2-5, with a possible D match to TRBD2 (6 bases). This CDR3 comprises 14 residues. Per the germline V gene, CDR1 is SGHRS and CDR2 is YFSETQ. V lost 0 bases, J lost 5 bases, and 11 bases lay in between. The CDR3 DNA reads as TGCGCCAGCAGCTTGGCGCCCGGGAGTGAGACCCAGTACTTC. Its translation is CASSLAPGSETQYF.

CDR3 DNA: TGTGCCAGGGAAGGGACAGGGAATTCACCCCTCCACTTT. Translation gives CAREGTGNSPLHF. The V and J genes are TRBV27 and TRBJ1-6; TRBD1 aligns across 9 bases. The CDR3 contains 13 residues. Germline CDR1 is MNHEY and CDR2 is SMNVEV (reference sequence). The ends lost 9 bases at V and 7 bases at J; junction bases unmatched: 4.

The genes are TRBV7-3 and TRBJ2-5, with 9 bases fitting TRBD2. Germline V gene sequence: CDR1 SGHTA, CDR2 FQGTGA. V shed 3 bases and J 2 bases; nucleotides not matched to a gene: 13. CDR3 length equals 18 residues. This CDR3 reads CASSFRGAGGPSQETQYF. The CDR3 coding sequence is TGTGCCAGCAGCTTCCGGGGAGCGGGAGGACCCTCTCAAGAGACCCAGTACTTC.

J is TRBJ2-5 and V is TRBV4-3, with D perhaps matching TRBD1 (6 bases). The V gene lost 4 bases and the J gene lost 5 bases, with 20 bases spanning the gap. The germline gives CDR1 LGHNA, CDR2 YSLEER. This CDR3 has 16 residues. CDR3 nucleotides: TGCGCCAGCAGCCGTGGACAACAGGGTTACGGGGAGACCCAGTACTTC. The encoded protein is CASSRGQQGYGETQYF.

CDR3 nucleotides: TGTGCCAGTAGTCGAAGGTCCGGGAACAATCAGCCCCAGCATTTT. It yields the protein CASSRRSGNNQPQHF. The chain uses TRBV19 and TRBJ1-5; D unclear. This CDR3 spans 15 amino acids. Trimming took off 5 bases at V and 3 bases at J, with 14 bases between the two ends. The germline V gene has CDR1 LNHDA and CDR2 SQIVND (reference sequence).

The rearrangement joins TRBV10-3 to TRBJ1-3; no firm D call. Germline CDR1 ENHRY, CDR2 SYGVKD. The CDR3 covers 13 residues. Deletions cut 6 bases from V and 4 bases from J, with 10 bases between. CDR3 in DNA: TGTGCCATCAGGTCGTCACAAGGAAACACCATATATTTT. Amino acids: CAIRSSQGNTIYF.

The V gene is TRBV24-1, the J gene TRBJ1-5; 10 nucleotides line up with TRBD1. The junction had 18 bases not matched to a gene; V was cut back by 9 bases and J by 5 bases. Germline V gene data show CDR1 as KGHDR and CDR2 as SFDVKD. The CDR3 runs to 18 residues. This chain's CDR3 is CATELGSGTGETYQPQHF. The CDR3 nucleotides read TGTGCCACCGAATTGGGTAGCGGGACAGGGGAAACCTATCAGCCCCAGCATTTT.

The chain recombines TRBV6-6 with TRBJ1-6; possible D gene TRBD1, 5 bases. V lost 0 bases and J 8 bases, leaving 14 bases between the germline ends. Looked up from germline, CDR1 is MNHNY and CDR2 is SVGAGI (reference sequence). This CDR3 comprises 16 residues. The CDR3 sequence is CASSYSAQSGYSPLHF. For the CDR3, the DNA is TGTGCCAGCAGTTACTCGGCGCAGTCAGGGTATTCACCCCTCCACTTT.